Below are 29 T cell receptor beta chains sequenced from a single sample in a study of Tregs in tolerant kidney transplant recipients. Using immunoSEQ multiplex PCR, the repertoire was profiled, and TCRdb retains in-frame clones only, with some absent. The top ten clones hold about 0.63% of a sample with about 46,000 clones, under 95% of them seen once. Sequenced input: Tregs from blood. These receptors were obtained from a human donor in good health.

The gene calls are TRBV19 and TRBJ1-1, with D unresolved. The CDR3 totals 13 residues. The ends were cut back, 1 base at V and 1 base at J, with 4 bases in the middle. Germline-derived CDR1 and CDR2 are LNHDA and SQIVND (reference sequence). CDR3 nucleotide sequence: TGTGCCAGTAGTATAGTAAAGAACACTGAAGCTTTCTTT. Its translation: CASSIVKNTEAFF.

This clone came up once. The rearrangement uses TRBV6-1 and TRBJ2-4; 8 bases fit TRBD2. J was trimmed by 12 bases and V by 10 bases; bases with no gene match: 17. The CDR3 totals 14 residues. The germline V gene encodes CDR1 MNHNS and CDR2 SASEGT. The CDR3 here is CATVVWGAGAHQYF. CDR3 nucleotides: TGTGCCACGGTTGTCTGGGGAGCGGGAGCTCATCAGTACTTC.

The chain couples TRBV29-1 to TRBJ2-7; 9 nucleotides line up with TRBD2. Per the germline V gene, CDR1 is SQVTM and CDR2 is ANQGSEA. V lost 6 bases, J lost 3 bases, and 6 bases stayed unmatched. The CDR3 covers 13 residues. CDR3 bases: TGCAGCGTAGATAGCGGGAGTAGCTACGAGCAGTACTTC. Translated: CSVDSGSSYEQYF.

V is TRBV11-3 and J is TRBJ2-7, with no clear D. The V and J ends lost 1 base and 5 bases respectively, with 12 bases between them. The CDR3 loop spans 14 amino acids. Germline values: CDR1 SGHNT, CDR2 YENEEA. The CDR3 bases are TGTGCCAGCAGCTTAGGCGCCAATAGCCACGAGCAGTACTTC. Protein product: CASSLGANSHEQYF.

The rearrangement uses TRBV5-4 and TRBJ1-2; 10 positions agree with TRBD1. The CDR3 consists of 15 residues. V shed 4 bases, J shed 4 bases, and the junction held 7 bases outside the gene matches. Germline CDR1 reads SGHNT; CDR2 reads YYREEE (reference sequence). Here the CDR3 reads CASSTGTGARYGYTF. Here the CDR3 DNA reads TGTGCCAGCAGCACGGGGACAGGGGCGCGCTATGGCTACACCTTC.

This clone was seen only once. The V call is TRBV30, the J call TRBJ2-6, with D hard to call. The CDR3 is made up of 14 amino acids. The V end was cut by 7 bases, the J end by 3 bases, with 13 bases between. Germline CDR1 is GTSNPN and CDR2 is SVGIG (reference sequence). In nucleotides, the CDR3 is TGTGCCTCGATGAGAGGACGTGGGGCCAACGTCCTGACTTTC. As protein: CASMRGRGANVLTF.

V gene TRBV27 combines with J gene TRBJ1-2, with a possible D match to TRBD1 (6 bases). V gave up 4 bases and J gave up 3 bases, with 15 bases separating them. The CDR3 sequence is 15 residues long. From germline, CDR1 is MNHEY and CDR2 SMNVEV (reference sequence). Written as DNA, the CDR3 is TGTGCCAGCAGTTCCCAGGGGCCCTCCTACTATGGCTACACCTTC. This translates into CASSSQGPSYYGYTF.

The genes are TRBV6-5 and TRBJ1-4; possible D gene TRBD1, 6 bases. V lost 5 bases to trimming and J lost 4 bases, with 14 bases between them. This CDR3 spans 15 amino acids. The germline V gene has CDR1 MNHEY and CDR2 SVGAGI. The CDR3 sequence: CASSITGQLNEKLFF. CDR3 nucleotides: TGTGCCAGCAGTATCACAGGACAGCTTAATGAAAAACTGTTTTTT.

The CDR3: CASSMRSGRGSNQPQHF. In DNA form, the CDR3 reads TGTGCCAGTAGTATGAGATCGGGGAGGGGCTCAAATCAGCCCCAGCATTTT. The chain uses TRBV19 and TRBJ1-5; TRBD1 is a possible D gene (5 bases). This CDR3 has 17 residues. V lost 3 bases and J lost 4, with 19 bases in between. CDR1 and CDR2 (germline): LNHDA, SQIVND (reference sequence).

The V call is TRBV10-3, the J call TRBJ2-7, with 8 bases that match TRBD1. The junction had 9 bases not matched to a gene; V was cut back by 7 bases and J by 4 bases. CDR3 length: 14 residues. Germline assignment: CDR1 ENHRY and CDR2 SYGVKD. The CDR3 reads CAINPGGSQYEQYF. The CDR3 nucleotides read TGTGCCATCAATCCAGGGGGCAGTCAATACGAGCAGTACTTC.

The chain links TRBV5-1 to TRBJ1-2, with D unclear. Germline CDR1 and CDR2: SGHRS and YFSETQ. The V and J ends lost 0 bases and 7 bases respectively, with 10 bases between them. This CDR3 region has 13 residues. The CDR3 DNA follows: TGCGCCAGCAGCTTGGGGACTTCGGGTGGCTACACCTTC. Residues: CASSLGTSGGYTF. Using reference TRBV5-1 and TRBJ1-2 for the parts outside the CDR3, the full variable domain is KAGVTQTPRYLIKTRGQQVTLSCSPISGHRSVSWYQQTPGQGLQFLFEYFSETQRNKGNFPGRFSGRQFSNSRSEMNVSTLELGDSALYLCASSLGTSGGYTFGSGTRLTVV.

The table lists this clone with a count of one. The chain carries TRBV10-2 and TRBJ2-2; D gene unclear. The J call may be wrong; the DNA end is better matched by TRBJ1-3. There are 15 residues in the CDR3. The germline V gene has CDR1 WSHSY and CDR2 SAAADI. The CDR3 protein is CASSERMFSGNTIYF. The CDR3 nucleotides are TGCGCCAGCAGTGAACGAATGTTCTCTGGAAACACCATATATTTT.

The V and J genes are TRBV11-2 and TRBJ2-1; 7 bases align to TRBD1. The V and J ends lost 4 bases and 2 bases, in that order; junction bases with no gene match: 2. CDR3 length equals 14 residues. CDR1 and CDR2 from the germline V gene are SGHAT and FQNNGV. The CDR3 reads CASSSDRAYNEQFF. DNA of the CDR3: TGTGCCAGCAGCTCTGACAGGGCCTACAATGAGCAGTTCTTC.

V is TRBV9 and J is TRBJ1-5; no firm D call. The CDR3 loop spans 15 amino acids. Germline V CDR1 and CDR2: SGDLS, YYNGEE. Trimming removed 1 base from V and 3 bases from J, with 11 bases in between. The CDR3 loop reads CASSVNGLNNQPQHF. The CDR3 DNA reads TGTGCCAGCAGCGTAAACGGACTGAACAATCAGCCCCAGCATTTT.

J is TRBJ1-3 and V is TRBV5-1; possible D gene TRBD1, 5 bases. The CDR3 consists of 15 residues. From germline, CDR1 is SGHRS and CDR2 YFSETQ. The V gene lost 4 bases and the J gene lost 8 bases, with 19 bases spanning the gap. Here the CDR3 reads CASSGGSLNKDTIYF. In DNA, the CDR3 is TGCGCCAGCAGCGGGGGATCGTTGAATAAAGACACCATATATTTT.

The CDR3 reads CASSMSLTGNRGYTF. CDR3 in DNA: TGTGCCAGTAGTATGTCCCTTACAGGGAACCGTGGCTACACCTTC. V gene TRBV19 combines with J gene TRBJ1-2; tentative D call: TRBD1 (6 bases). This CDR3 comprises 15 residues. Germline CDR1 is LNHDA and CDR2 is SQIVND (reference sequence). Trimming stripped 3 bases from V and 7 bases from J, with 18 bases between. Full variable domain (rest looked up from reference TRBV19 and TRBJ1-2): DGGITQSPKYLFRKEGQNVTLSCEQNLNHDAMYWYRQDPGQGLRLIYYSQIVNDFQKGDIAEGYSVSREKKESFPLTVTSAQKNPTAFYLCASSMSLTGNRGYTFGSGTRLTVV.

The gene calls are TRBV25-1 and TRBJ1-2; 7 nucleotides align to TRBD1. This CDR3 spans 15 amino acids. Germline assignment: CDR1 MGHDK and CDR2 SYGVNS. The trim removed 2 bases at V and 2 bases at J, leaving 5 bases unmatched. Written as DNA, the CDR3 is TGTGCCAGCAGTGAACCCGCAGGGGGAAACTATGGCTACACCTTC. Translation gives CASSEPAGGNYGYTF.

The chain uses TRBV5-1 and TRBJ2-3, with 9 bases identical to TRBD2. There are 16 residues in the CDR3. Per germline, CDR1 SGHRS and CDR2 YFSETQ. J was trimmed by 6 bases and V by 2 bases; bases with no gene match: 10. The CDR3 DNA sequence: TGCGCCAGCAGCTTTGGCTCAGCGGGGGGCATGGATACGCAGTATTTT. This encodes CASSFGSAGGMDTQYF.

In this sample, this clone turned up a few times. The chain couples TRBV19 to TRBJ2-5; TRBD1 matches at 9 bases. Germline-derived CDR1 and CDR2 are LNHDA and SQIVND (reference sequence). J was trimmed by 4 bases and V by 4 bases; bases with no gene match: 4. This CDR3 is built from 14 residues. As DNA, the CDR3 is TGTGCCAGTAGTAGTACAGGGGGCGCAGAGACCCAGTACTTC. This gives the protein CASSSTGGAETQYF.

V and J are TRBV7-2 and TRBJ2-3, with 16 nucleotides matching TRBD2. V shed 5 bases, J shed 7 bases, and the junction held 3 bases outside the gene matches. The length of the CDR3 is 15 residues. Germline V gene lookup returns CDR1 SGHTA and CDR2 FQGNSA. In nucleotides, the CDR3 is TGTGCCAGCAGCGGGGGACTAGCGGGAGGGCATACGCAGTATTTT. It translates to CASSGGLAGGHTQYF.

The J gene is TRBJ2-5, the V gene TRBV6-1; 10 bases fit TRBD1. The J call is doubtful: the DNA matches TRBJ2-7 better. CDR1 MNHNS and CDR2 SASEGT come from the germline V gene. The CDR3 length is 16 residues. The CDR3 loop is CASSGRRGGTGDEQYF. In DNA, the CDR3 is TGTGCCAGCAGTGGCCGAAGGGGCGGGACAGGGGACGAGCAGTACTTC.

This sequence joins TRBV18 and TRBJ1-2; possibly TRBD1 for D (5 bases). Trimming took off 3 bases at V and 0 bases at J, with 11 bases between the two ends. The CDR3 runs to 15 residues. CDR1 is KGHSH, CDR2 LQKENI, per germline. CDR3 protein: CASSPLGVANYGYTF. The DNA for the CDR3 is TGTGCCAGCTCACCGTTAGGGGTCGCTAACTATGGCTACACCTTC.

The chain couples TRBV5-5 to TRBJ1-5, with TRBD1 identical over 12 bases. The CDR3 runs to 15 residues. CDR1 and CDR2 from the germline V gene are SGHKS and YYEKEE (reference sequence). With V trimmed by 4 bases and J by 11 bases, 10 bases remained unmatched. CDR3 residues: CASSPLGTGGQAQHF. The CDR3 DNA is TGTGCCAGCAGCCCTCTGGGGACAGGGGGCCAGGCCCAGCATTTT.

The chain uses TRBV4-1 and TRBJ2-3, with 8 bases lining up with TRBD2. V gave up 4 bases and J gave up 0 bases; unmatched junction bases: 3. This CDR3 has 15 residues. Germline V CDR1 and CDR2: MGHRA, YSYEKL. The CDR3 is CASSRSGSSTDTQYF. The CDR3 region has the DNA TGCGCCAGCAGCCGAAGCGGGAGTAGCACAGATACGCAGTATTTT.

Turning to this clone: A read error may account for a junction end that differs from germline. This sequence joins TRBV2 and TRBJ1-2, with TRBD1 matching over 8 bases. This CDR3 has 13 amino acids. The V gene's germline CDR1 is SNHLY and CDR2 FYNNEI. CDR3 nucleotide sequence: TGTGCCAGTAACTCAGACAGGGGCTATGGCCACACCTTC. Translated, it gives CASNSDRGYGHTF.

This clone was seen a handful of times. The chain carries TRBV4-1 and TRBJ2-7, with 7 bases matching TRBD1. The germline CDR1 and CDR2 sequences are MGHRA and YSYEKL. The CDR3 totals 14 residues. The J segment lost 4 bases and the V segment lost 4 bases, leaving 7 bases of the junction unmatched. CDR3 nucleotide sequence: TGCGCCAGCAGCCGGGTGGGACAGACTTACGAGCAGTACTTC. Protein product: CASSRVGQTYEQYF.

The chain links TRBV2 to TRBJ2-5, with D possibly matching TRBD2 (5 bases). Trimming removed 8 bases from V and 5 bases from J, with 12 bases in between. The CDR3 length is 12 residues. Germline V gene lookup returns CDR1 SNHLY and CDR2 FYNNEI. The chain's CDR3 is CASRGRVETQYF. The CDR3 bases are TGTGCCAGCCGGGGTAGAGTTGAGACCCAGTACTTC.

V usage is TRBV5-4 and J usage is TRBJ2-3; 11 bases align to TRBD2. Germline CDR1 is SGHNT and CDR2 is YYREEE (reference sequence). Trimming took 4 bases from V and 10 from J; bases not matched to a gene: 11. CDR3 length equals 15 residues. CDR3 nucleotides: TGTGCCAGCAGCCCCTATAGCGGGGGGGCCTGGGCGCAGTATTTT. Translated, it gives CASSPYSGGAWAQYF.

The chain is built from TRBV5-1 and TRBJ2-5; maybe TRBD2 (6 bases). The CDR3 length is 14 residues. Trimming removed 1 base at V and 4 bases at J, with 11 bases between. CDR1 SGHRS and CDR2 YFSETQ come from the germline V gene. The CDR3 region is CASSLILGGETQYF. CDR3 DNA: TGCGCCAGCAGCTTGATCTTGGGAGGAGAGACCCAGTACTTC.